This TCR beta chain was captured by sequencing in a study of T cells in Graves' hyperthyroidism and ophthalmopathy. Study at large: Peripheral blood specimens were obtained at initial diagnosis, prior to any treatment. Points from the study as a whole: Stable hyperthyroidism was separated from ophthalmopathy by a model based on 13 V-J features. Ophthalmopathy was identified by the model a median about 6 months ahead of onset. Blood held most thyroid clonotypes expanded above 0.001 frequency.

This clonotype was observed at least ten times. Its antigen is undetermined. TCR beta CDR3 sequences were amplified from RNA transcripts. TCR CDR3 regions were first amplified by RT-PCR with HTBI primers. TCRdb analysed the multiplex PCR reads with MiXCR anew, one entry per CDR3 protein. Among 250,000 or so distinct CDR3 sequences listed, over 12% were seen once. The receptor was isolated from a woman in her 50s with Graves' hyperthyroidism that later progressed to Graves' ophthalmopathy. Sequences were obtained from blood.

The CDR3 here is CASRGGLARETQYF. In DNA form, the CDR3 reads TGTGCCAGCAGGGGGGGGCTAGCGCGAGAGACCCAGTACTTC. The chain has TRBV2 and TRBJ2-5, with D possibly matching TRBD2 (7 bases). The germline CDR1 and CDR2 sequences are SNHLY and FYNNEI. V was pared by 6 bases and J by 4 bases, with 15 bases between. The CDR3 is made up of 14 amino acids.